These T cell receptor beta chains were read from a single sample in a study of blood T cell repertoires in COVID-19. Generated by immunoSEQ multiplex PCR, the TCRdb table keeps only in-frame clones and is missing some. The sample yields under 200,000 clones, more than 75% seen once. Material for sequencing was peripheral blood. The source is a woman aged 55-69 years with COVID-19, enrolled during active disease. Both conserved end residues are part of each CDR3. D genes are given only for firm matches. Clone size is given for some rows only: seen once, a few or many times, or a class if the clone is expanded.

j_gene | v_gene | d_gene | len | abundance | CDR3nt | CDR3aa
TRBJ2-1 | TRBV10-1 | TRBD2 | 14 | . | TGCGCCAGCAGTACTAGCGGGGGGGCCGGTGAGCAGTTCTTC | CASSTSGGAGEQFF
TRBJ1-3 | TRBV7-2 | . | 14 | . | TGTGCCAGCAGCTTAGACTCCCTACCAAACACCATATATTTT | CASSLDSLPNTIYF
TRBJ2-5 | TRBV7-2 | . | 14 | . | TGTGCCAGCAGCTTATATACAGGGTCAGAGACCCAGTACTTC | CASSLYTGSETQYF
TRBJ1-4 | TRBV12-1 | . | 18 | . | TGTGCCAGCACCCGACAGGGGAGAGATTTGGCAACTAATGAAAAACTGTTTTTT | CASTRQGRDLATNEKLFF
TRBJ1-1 | TRBV5-4 | TRBD1 | 17 | . | TGTGCCAGCAGCGGCGGACAGGCCATAAGAGGGAACACTGAAGCTTTCTTT | CASSGGQAIRGNTEAFF
TRBJ1-5 | TRBV21-1 | . | 16 | . | TGTGCCAGCAGCAAAGCCGCGGGACAGGGAGGGCAGCCCCAGCATTTT | CASSKAAGQGGQPQHF
TRBJ1-1 | TRBV29-1 | . | 14 | . | TGCAGCGTCGGTCGGGGGGCGGACCGCACTGAAGCTTTCTTT | CSVGRGADRTEAFF
TRBJ1-4 | TRBV11-2 | . | 16 | . | TGTGCCAGCAGCCCCGCAGGGGCCAGGGGTAATGAAAAACTGTTTTTT | CASSPAGARGNEKLFF
TRBJ2-5 | TRBV5-1 | TRBD2 | 16 | . | TGCGCCAGCAGCTCAGGACTAGCGGGGGCACAAGAGACCCAGTACTTC | CASSSGLAGAQETQYF
TRBJ1-1 | TRBV15 | . | 13 | . | TGTGCCACCAAACCAGGGGCCCAACGTGAAGCTTTCTTT | CATKPGAQREAFF
TRBJ1-3 | TRBV5-8 | TRBD1 | 16 | once | TGTGCCAGCAGTCGACAGGGGACCCTCTCTGGAAACACCATATATTTT | CASSRQGTLSGNTIYF
TRBJ2-1 | TRBV9 | TRBD1 | 15 | . | TGTGCCAGCAGCGCCGGGACAGGGGGAGGAAGTGAGCAGTTCTTC | CASSAGTGGGSEQFF
TRBJ1-2 | TRBV5-4 | . | 13 | . | TGTGCCAGCAGCCCGACGCAGGGAAGCGGCTACACCTTC | CASSPTQGSGYTF
TRBJ2-2 | TRBV6-5 | . | 14 | . | TGTGCCAGCAGTTCAGGGGTTTACGTCGGGGAGCTGTTTTTT | CASSSGVYVGELFF
TRBJ2-2 | TRBV5-1 | TRBD1 | 15 | . | TGCGCCAGCAGCCCGACAGGGAAGAACACCGGGGAGCTGTTTTTT | CASSPTGKNTGELFF
TRBJ1-2 | TRBV9 | . | 14 | once | TGTGCCAGCAGCGTAGACGAAGACAGTTATGGCTACACCTTC | CASSVDEDSYGYTF
TRBJ1-2 | TRBV28 | . | 14 | . | TGTGCCAGCAGTTTAGTTGGGGCAGGGTATGGCTACACCTTC | CASSLVGAGYGYTF
TRBJ2-1 | TRBV30 | TRBD2 | 14 | . | TGTGCCTGGAGCAGATCGGGGGGTTACAATGAGCAGTTCTTC | CAWSRSGGYNEQFF
TRBJ2-2 | TRBV5-1 | TRBD1 | 16 | once | TGCGCCAGCAGCTTGGTAGTGACAGGGGACTTGGGGGAGCTGTTTTTT | CASSLVVTGDLGELFF
TRBJ1-4 | TRBV18 | TRBD1 | 14 | once | TGTGCCAGTCAAGGAGGACAGGGCTGGGAAAAACTGTTTTTT | CASQGGQGWEKLFF
TRBJ2-1 | TRBV4-3 | . | 13 | . | TGCGCCAGCAGCCAAGATACAGGGAATGAGCAGTTCTTC | CASSQDTGNEQFF
TRBJ1-1 | TRBV7-6 | TRBD1 | 16 | . | TGTGCCAGCAGCTGGGGACAGGGCTTTTCGGGGACTGAAGCTTTCTTT | CASSWGQGFSGTEAFF
TRBJ2-5 | TRBV27 | TRBD1 | 14 | . | TGTGCCAGCAGTCCTTACCAGGGGGCGAGGGCCCAGTACTTC | CASSPYQGARAQYF
TRBJ1-2 | TRBV11-2 | TRBD1 | 14 | . | TGTGCCAGCAGCTTAGAGATAACTGGGACAGGGGAAGGGTTC | CASSLEITGTGEGF
TRBJ1-2 | TRBV5-5 | TRBD1 | 16 | . | TGTGCCAGCACTCCCACACAGGGACAGGGGGACTATGGCTACACCTTC | CASTPTQGQGDYGYTF
TRBJ1-2 | TRBV5-4 | TRBD1 | 15 | . | TGTGCCAGCAGCTTTCCGACAGGGGGCAACTATGGCTACACCTTC | CASSFPTGGNYGYTF
TRBJ1-5 | TRBV18 | TRBD1 | 14 | few | TGTGCCAGCTCACTGGGGACAGGGGATTGGCCCCAGCATTTT | CASSLGTGDWPQHF
TRBJ2-7 | TRBV3-1/TRBV3-2 | . | 18 | . | TGTGCCAGCAGCCATTATTACGACCTCCGGAGGGATACCCACGAGCAGTACTTC | CASSHYYDLRRDTHEQYF
TRBJ2-1 | TRBV5-1 | . | 13 | . | TGCGCCAGCACCCTCGGAGGGAGTAATGAGCAGTTCTTC | CASTLGGSNEQFF
TRBJ1-1 | TRBV6-5 | TRBD1 | 13 | once | TGTGCCAGCAGAGGACAGGGGGCTGTTGAAGCTTTCTTT | CASRGQGAVEAFF
TRBJ2-1 | TRBV19 | . | 13 | . | TGTGCCAGTACCGGTAACTATCTTACTCAGCAGTTCTTC | CASTGNYLTQQFF
TRBJ1-1 | TRBV10-3 | . | 13 | . | TGTGCCATCAGTTTGGGGGACTCGCTTGAAGCTTTCTTT | CAISLGDSLEAFF
TRBJ2-5 | TRBV29-1 | . | 12 | . | TGCAGCGTTGGGACAAATCAAGAGACCCAGTACTTC | CSVGTNQETQYF
TRBJ1-3 | TRBV3-1/TRBV3-2 | . | 15 | . | TGTGCCAGCAGCCAAGCAGGGGTCTCTGGAAACACCATATATTTT | CASSQAGVSGNTIYF
TRBJ1-1 | TRBV30 | . | 14 | . | TGTGCCTGGAGTAGGTACAGCTTGAACACTGAAGCTTTCTTT | CAWSRYSLNTEAFF
TRBJ1-6 | TRBV28 | . | 15 | . | TGTGCCAGCAGTACCGGACAGAGAAATAATTCACCCCTCCACTTT | CASSTGQRNNSPLHF
TRBJ2-1 | TRBV7-9 | . | 14 | . | TGTGCCAGCAGCTTAGTACTAGTAAACAATGAGCAGTTCTTC | CASSLVLVNNEQFF
TRBJ2-1 | TRBV11-2 | TRBD2 | 15 | . | TGTGCCAGCAGCCTAAGGACTAGCGGGTACAATGAGCAGTTCTTC | CASSLRTSGYNEQFF
TRBJ1-6 | TRBV13 | . | 14 | . | TGTGCCAGCAGGAGAGGGTTTAGGGATTCACCCCTCCACTTT | CASRRGFRDSPLHF